These 3 T cell receptor beta chains came from one sample sequenced in a study of regulatory T cells in long-lasting Graves disease. The sample's time point: persistent/refractory GD, antithyroid drugs over 5 years with positive TRAb. Isolated PBMC RNA provided the starting material for the TCR library. Building of the TCR beta libraries involved iRepertoire HTBI primers and Arm-PCR of CDR3 regions. TCRdb fed the multiplex PCR reads into MiXCR, producing one record per CDR3 protein. The table lists about 660,000 distinct CDR3 sequences, about 32% of them singletons, with roughly 46% in the top ten. The sample in question was peripheral blood mononuclear cells (PBMCs), obtained when the disease was refractory, from a patient treated with antithyroid drugs. The receptors derive from a female donor with Graves disease.

The chain uses TRBV20-1 and TRBJ1-2, with 7 bases lining up with TRBD1. Looked up from germline, CDR1 is DFQATT and CDR2 is SNEGSKA (reference sequence). This CDR3 has 13 amino acids. The ends lost 1 base at V and 7 bases at J; junction bases unmatched: 6. The chain's CDR3 is CSARATGDRGYTF. CDR3 sequence (DNA): TGCAGTGCTAGAGCCACAGGGGATCGTGGCTACACCTTC.

There are many counts of this clonotype. The gene calls are TRBV6-1 and TRBJ1-1; no definite D call. The CDR3 loop spans 15 amino acids. Between the trimmed V and J ends, which lost 1 base and 0 bases, there was a span of 9 bases. Germline V gene data show CDR1 as MNHNS and CDR2 as SASEGT. The CDR3 DNA is TGTGCCAGCAGTGAAGTCGCGGGGTTGAACACTGAAGCTTTCTTT. This codes for CASSEVAGLNTEAFF.

About this clonotype: This CDR3 is missing its conserved last phenylalanine or tryptophan, likely due to a read error. This chain links TRBV6-6 with TRBJ2-7; unclear D gene. Between the trimmed V and J ends, which lost 0 bases and 7 bases, there was a span of 7 bases. Germline CDR1 and CDR2: MNHNY and SVGAGI (reference sequence). CDR3 size: 12 residues. The CDR3 spells CASSYSGGEQYL. The CDR3 coding sequence is TGTGCCAGCAGTTACTCGGGTGGTGAGCAGTACCTC.